The present T cell receptor (beta chain) was sequenced within a study of blood T cells in healthy people across ages. This clonotype was detected a few times. A J-beta primer mix and a sample-barcoded 5' primer were used in a second PCR of roughly 6 to 11 cycles. TCRdb called the 5' RACE reads again in MiXCR, with one record for every CDR3 protein. The repertoire holds 600,000 to 850,000 distinct CDR3 sequences, with 25% as singletons. Trimming shortened V by 8 bases and J by 3 bases, and 10 bases separated the two germline ends. CDR3 size: 12 residues. CDR1 is SGHTA, CDR2 FQGNSA, per germline. The same data also contributed to another study, on T cells of mothers and their children.

The material sequenced was blood. The gene calls are TRBV7-2 and TRBJ2-5; tentative D call: TRBD1 (6 bases). This clonotype originated in a boy between 10 and 17 years old in good health. This chain's CDR3 is CASGHREETQYF. The CDR3, as DNA: TGTGCCAGCGGACACAGGGAAGAGACCCAGTACTTC.